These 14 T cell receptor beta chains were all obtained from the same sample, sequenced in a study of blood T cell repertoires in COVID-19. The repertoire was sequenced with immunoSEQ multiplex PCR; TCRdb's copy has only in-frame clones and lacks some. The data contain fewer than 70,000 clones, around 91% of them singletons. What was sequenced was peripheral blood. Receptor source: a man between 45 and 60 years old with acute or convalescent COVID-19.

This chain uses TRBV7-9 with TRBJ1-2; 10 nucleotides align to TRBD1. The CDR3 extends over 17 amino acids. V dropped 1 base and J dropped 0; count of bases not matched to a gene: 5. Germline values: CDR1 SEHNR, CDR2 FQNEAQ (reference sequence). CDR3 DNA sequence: TGTGCCAGCAGCTTAGTGACAGGGGGCGCATCTAACTATGGCTACACCTTC. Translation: CASSLVTGGASNYGYTF.

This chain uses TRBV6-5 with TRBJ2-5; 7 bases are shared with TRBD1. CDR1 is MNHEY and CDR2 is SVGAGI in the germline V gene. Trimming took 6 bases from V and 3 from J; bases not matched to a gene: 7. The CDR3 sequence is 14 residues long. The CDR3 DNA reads TGTGCCAGCAGACGGGACAGCTCGAAAGAGACCCAGTACTTC. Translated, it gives CASRRDSSKETQYF.

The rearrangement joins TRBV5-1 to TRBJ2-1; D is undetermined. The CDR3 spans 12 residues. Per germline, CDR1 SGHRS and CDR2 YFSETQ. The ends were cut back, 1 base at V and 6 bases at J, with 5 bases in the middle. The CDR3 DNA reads TGCGCCAGCAGCTTGTTCCGCAATGAGCAGTTCTTC. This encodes CASSLFRNEQFF.

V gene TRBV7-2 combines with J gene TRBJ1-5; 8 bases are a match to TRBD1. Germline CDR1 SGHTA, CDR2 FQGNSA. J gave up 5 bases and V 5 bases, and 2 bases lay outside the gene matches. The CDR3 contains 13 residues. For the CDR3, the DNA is TGTGCCAGCAGCCTGGACAGGGATCAGCCCCAGCATTTT. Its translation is CASSLDRDQPQHF.

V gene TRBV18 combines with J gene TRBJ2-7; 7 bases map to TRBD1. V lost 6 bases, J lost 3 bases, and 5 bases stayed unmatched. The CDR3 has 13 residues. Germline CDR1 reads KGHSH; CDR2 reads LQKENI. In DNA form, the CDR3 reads TGTGCCAGCTCCCCGACAGGGAACTACGAGCAGTACTTC. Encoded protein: CASSPTGNYEQYF.

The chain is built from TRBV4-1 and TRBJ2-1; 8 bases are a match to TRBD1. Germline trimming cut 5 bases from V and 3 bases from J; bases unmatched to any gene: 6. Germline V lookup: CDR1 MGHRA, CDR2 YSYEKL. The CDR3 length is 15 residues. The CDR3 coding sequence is TGCGCCAGCAGCTCCCGGACAGGGAACTACAATGAGCAGTTCTTC. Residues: CASSSRTGNYNEQFF.

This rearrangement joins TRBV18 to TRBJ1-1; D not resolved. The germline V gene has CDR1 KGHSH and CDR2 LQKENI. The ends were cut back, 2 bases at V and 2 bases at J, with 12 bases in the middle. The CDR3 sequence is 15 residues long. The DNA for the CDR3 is TGTGCCAGCTCACCAACAGTGGATGATAACACTGAAGCTTTCTTT. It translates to CASSPTVDDNTEAFF.

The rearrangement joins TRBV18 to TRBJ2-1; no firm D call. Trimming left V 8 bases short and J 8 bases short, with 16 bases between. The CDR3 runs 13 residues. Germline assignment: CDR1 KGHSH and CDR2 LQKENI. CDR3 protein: CASKPYEEDEQFF. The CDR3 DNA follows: TGTGCCAGCAAGCCTTATGAGGAAGATGAGCAGTTCTTC.

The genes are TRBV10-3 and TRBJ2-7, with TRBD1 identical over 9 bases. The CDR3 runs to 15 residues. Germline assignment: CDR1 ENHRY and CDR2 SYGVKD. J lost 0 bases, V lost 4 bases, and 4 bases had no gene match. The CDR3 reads CAISGGTGISYEQYF. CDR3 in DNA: TGTGCCATCAGTGGGGGGACAGGGATCTCCTACGAGCAGTACTTC.

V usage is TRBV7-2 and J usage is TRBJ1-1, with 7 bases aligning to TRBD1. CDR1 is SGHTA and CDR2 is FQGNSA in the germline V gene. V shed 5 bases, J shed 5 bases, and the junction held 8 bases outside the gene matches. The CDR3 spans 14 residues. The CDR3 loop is CASSLRTGVTEAFF. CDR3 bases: TGTGCCAGCAGCCTTAGAACAGGGGTAACTGAAGCTTTCTTT.

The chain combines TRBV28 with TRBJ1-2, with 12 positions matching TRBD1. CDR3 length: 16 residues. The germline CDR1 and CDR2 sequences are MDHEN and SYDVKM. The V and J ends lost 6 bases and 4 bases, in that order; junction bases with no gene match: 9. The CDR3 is CASRPGTGGQGYGYTF. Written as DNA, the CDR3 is TGTGCCAGCAGGCCCGGGACAGGGGGCCAGGGCTATGGCTACACCTTC.

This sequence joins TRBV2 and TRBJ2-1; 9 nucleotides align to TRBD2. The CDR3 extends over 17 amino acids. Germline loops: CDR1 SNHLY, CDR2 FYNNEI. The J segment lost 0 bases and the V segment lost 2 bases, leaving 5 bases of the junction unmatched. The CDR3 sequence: CASSESTSGSSYNEQFF. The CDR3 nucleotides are TGTGCCAGCAGTGAATCGACTAGCGGTAGCTCCTACAATGAGCAGTTCTTC.

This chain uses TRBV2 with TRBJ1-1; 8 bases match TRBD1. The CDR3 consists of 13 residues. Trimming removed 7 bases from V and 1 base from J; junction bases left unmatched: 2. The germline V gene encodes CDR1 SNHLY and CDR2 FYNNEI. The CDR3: CASNGQGNTEAFF. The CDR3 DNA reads TGTGCCAGCAACGGACAGGGGAACACTGAAGCTTTCTTT.

In DNA form, the CDR3 reads TGTGCCAGTAGTATAGACGCCGGGACATTCTATGGCTACACCTTC. Translation gives CASSIDAGTFYGYTF. The rearrangement uses TRBV19 and TRBJ1-2; tentative D call: TRBD1 (6 bases). From germline, CDR1 is LNHDA and CDR2 SQIVND (reference sequence). V shed 0 bases and J shed 4 bases, with 12 bases lying between them. The CDR3 spans 15 residues.